The 22 T cell receptor beta chains below all came from one sample that was sequenced in a study of cytomegalovirus exposure and HLA in healthy donors. The PCR had 60 Vbeta and 13 Jbeta primers. Profiling relied on immunoSEQ multiplex PCR, and the TCRdb table lists in-frame clones only, not all of them. The sample holds about 190,000 clones, 79% seen once. Sequencing was performed on PBMCs. These receptors were obtained from a woman under 30 in good health and CMV-seronegative.

The chain joins TRBV29-1 to TRBJ1-1, with TRBD1 matching 9 bases. The CDR3 contains 11 residues. Germline values: CDR1 SQVTM, CDR2 ANQGSEA. V shed 7 bases and J 6 bases; nucleotides not matched to a gene: 3. Written as DNA, the CDR3 is TGCAGCGCCACAGGGGGCTCTGAAGCTTTCTTT. It specifies CSATGGSEAFF. Supplemented by reference TRBV29-1 and TRBJ1-1, the full variable domain reads SAVISQKPSRDICQRGTSLTIQCQVDSQVTMMFWYRQQPGQSLTLIATANQGSEATYESGFVIDKFPISRPNLTFSTLTVSNMSPEDSSIYLCSATGGSEAFFGQGTRLTVV.

The chain joins TRBV9 to TRBJ2-7; the match to TRBD2 covers 10 bases. Trimming cost V 3 bases and J 2 bases; bases outside gene matches: 8. Germline V lookup: CDR1 SGDLS, CDR2 YYNGEE. The CDR3 sequence is 16 residues long. Here the CDR3 reads CASSAAGGAGTYEQYF. CDR3 bases: TGTGCCAGCAGCGCAGCGGGAGGGGCAGGGACCTACGAGCAGTACTTC.

The chain employs TRBV5-4 and TRBJ1-2, with a possible D match to TRBD1 (5 bases). Germline CDR1 and CDR2: SGHNT and YYREEE (reference sequence). This CDR3 region has 14 residues. Trimming took 4 bases from V and 8 from J, leaving 18 bases between them. CDR3 in DNA: TGTGCCAGCAGCCCGGCTGGGGGAGGGAACGGCTACACCTTC. It codes for CASSPAGGGNGYTF.

The CDR3 is CSARDRGEAFF. The CDR3 DNA sequence: TGCAGTGCTAGAGATAGGGGAGAAGCTTTCTTT. The chain combines TRBV20-1 with TRBJ1-1; possible D gene TRBD1, 5 bases. CDR1 and CDR2 from the germline V gene are DFQATT and SNEGSKA (reference sequence). The ends were cut back, 0 bases at V and 8 bases at J, with 7 bases in the middle. The CDR3 totals 11 residues.

Details on this clone: The same CDR3 can be traced to other DNA sequences in this sample. This chain links TRBV28 with TRBJ1-3, with D unclear. This CDR3 is built from 14 residues. CDR1 MDHEN and CDR2 SYDVKM come from the germline V gene. Trimming shortened V by 3 bases and J by 1 base, and 7 bases separated the two germline ends. The CDR3 bases are TGTGCCAGCAGTTTTACGGGGTCTGGAAACACCATATATTTT. It specifies CASSFTGSGNTIYF.

V gene TRBV4-1 combines with J gene TRBJ2-5, with 9 bases matching TRBD2. Trimming removed 0 bases from V and 2 bases from J; junction bases left unmatched: 13. Per germline, CDR1 MGHRA and CDR2 YSYEKL. CDR3 length: 19 residues. The CDR3 loop is CASSQDKSERGVRQETQYF. DNA for the CDR3: TGCGCCAGCAGCCAAGATAAGTCCGAGCGGGGGGTTCGGCAAGAGACCCAGTACTTC.

This clone has only a few counts. V gene TRBV13 combines with J gene TRBJ2-6, with D unclear. Germline V gene sequence: CDR1 PRHDT, CDR2 FYEKMQ (reference sequence). Trimming removed 5 bases at V and 2 bases at J, with 13 bases between. The CDR3 length is 16 residues. The CDR3 spells CASSTRPQAGANVLTF. The DNA of the CDR3 is TGTGCCAGCAGCACCCGACCCCAGGCTGGGGCCAACGTCCTGACTTTC.

The chain joins TRBV7-3 to TRBJ2-1, with 11 bases identical to TRBD2. The junction had 4 bases not matched to a gene; V was cut back by 2 bases and J by 1 base. This CDR3 contains 17 residues. CDR1 is SGHTA and CDR2 is FQGTGA in the germline V gene. The CDR3 sequence: CASSLAGLAVSYNEQFF. CDR3 nucleotide sequence: TGTGCCAGCAGCTTAGCGGGACTAGCGGTTTCCTACAATGAGCAGTTCTTC.

This clone was picked up a small number of times. V gene TRBV6-5 combines with J gene TRBJ2-7, with a possible D match to TRBD1 (5 bases). This CDR3 contains 15 residues. Trimming shortened V by 3 bases and J by 2 bases, and 14 bases separated the two germline ends. Germline lookup yields CDR1 MNHEY and CDR2 SVGAGI. The CDR3 DNA reads as TGTGCCAGCAGTTATTTGTACAGGCCCACCTACGAGCAGTACTTC. It is translated as CASSYLYRPTYEQYF.

This chain uses TRBV25-1 with TRBJ1-1; TRBD1 matches at 7 bases. The germline V gene encodes CDR1 MGHDK and CDR2 SYGVNS. Trimming removed 2 bases from V and 2 bases from J; junction bases left unmatched: 8. This CDR3 region has 16 residues. Here the CDR3 reads CASSESGGDRNTEAFF. In DNA, the CDR3 is TGTGCCAGCAGTGAAAGCGGAGGGGACAGAAACACTGAAGCTTTCTTT. The full variable domain, rest sourced from reference TRBV25-1 and TRBJ1-1, is EADIYQTPRYLVIGTGKKITLECSQTMGHDKMYWYQQDPGMELHLIHYSYGVNSTEKGDLSSESTVSRIRTEHFPLTLESARPSHTSQYLCASSESGGDRNTEAFFGQGTRLTVV.

The CDR3 DNA reads as TGTGCCAGCAGCTTCGACCGGGGGGGCCCAGATACGCAGTATTTT. Translated: CASSFDRGGPDTQYF. This chain links TRBV7-2 with TRBJ2-3; 8 bases match TRBD2. This CDR3 has 15 residues. The V segment lost 3 bases and the J segment 4 bases; nucleotides outside the gene matches: 6. Germline values: CDR1 SGHTA, CDR2 FQGNSA.

This rearrangement joins TRBV25-1 to TRBJ1-1, with D unresolved. The germline V gene has CDR1 MGHDK and CDR2 SYGVNS. There are 12 residues in the CDR3. V gave up 7 bases and J gave up 3 bases, with 9 bases separating them. The CDR3 reads CASNTGYTEAFF. In nucleotides, the CDR3 is TGTGCCAGCAATACGGGTTACACTGAAGCTTTCTTT.

This clone was counted between two and nine times. The V call is TRBV15, the J call TRBJ1-6, with D perhaps TRBD1 (6 bases). Trimming took 3 bases from V and 7 from J, leaving 19 bases between them. The CDR3 spans 17 residues. Germline V gives CDR1 LNHNV, CDR2 YYDKDF (reference sequence). This chain's CDR3 is CATSRGVTGSMNSPLHF. DNA for the CDR3: TGTGCCACCAGCAGGGGGGTAACAGGGTCGATGAATTCACCCCTCCACTTT.

V and J are TRBV11-2 and TRBJ2-5, with 9 bases lining up with TRBD2. The V segment lost 0 bases and the J segment 5 bases; nucleotides outside the gene matches: 7. Germline CDR1 and CDR2: SGHAT and FQNNGV. This CDR3 is built from 16 residues. DNA for the CDR3: TGTGCCAGCAGCTTAGAGGGCGGGGGGGCCGATGAGACCCAGTACTTC. Translating it yields CASSLEGGGADETQYF.

The chain employs TRBV27 and TRBJ2-6; 8 bases agree with TRBD1. Germline trimming cut 6 bases from V and 0 bases from J; bases unmatched to any gene: 10. Germline V lookup: CDR1 MNHEY, CDR2 SMNVEV (reference sequence). The CDR3 has 18 amino acids. Written as DNA, the CDR3 is TGTGCCAGCAGCCGCACGACAGGGGCATACTCTGGGGCCAACGTCCTGACTTTC. Amino acid sequence: CASSRTTGAYSGANVLTF.

This clone occurred once. The chain links TRBV19 to TRBJ2-4, with a weak D call TRBD2 (5 bases). V was trimmed by 4 bases and J by 2 bases, leaving 18 bases between them. The CDR3 runs 17 residues. The germline CDR1 and CDR2 sequences are LNHDA and SQIVND (reference sequence). The DNA of the CDR3 is TGTGCCAGTAGTACATCCCCCCCGGGGTTGTCCAAAAACATTCAGTACTTC. The encoded protein is CASSTSPPGLSKNIQYF.

This chain joins TRBV28 and TRBJ2-7, with TRBD1 matching 12 bases. Germline V CDR1 and CDR2: MDHEN, SYDVKM. J lost 4 bases, V lost 6 bases, and 13 bases had no gene match. There are 17 residues in the CDR3. CDR3 DNA: TGTGCCAGCAGCCCTCTCTCCGGGACAGGGGGCCAATACGAGCAGTACTTC. Residues: CASSPLSGTGGQYEQYF.

The chain is built from TRBV9 and TRBJ1-1; D remains unclear. Trimming stripped 0 bases from V and 1 base from J, with 7 bases between. CDR1 SGDLS and CDR2 YYNGEE come from the germline V gene. CDR3 length equals 14 residues. CDR3 DNA sequence: TGTGCCAGCAGCGTAGGGGCTTCGAACACTGAAGCTTTCTTT. It translates to CASSVGASNTEAFF. The full variable domain, rest sourced from reference TRBV9 and TRBJ1-1, is DSGVTQTPKHLITATGQRVTLRCSPRSGDLSVYWYQQSLDQGLQFLIQYYNGEERAKGNILERFSAQQFPDLHSELNLSSLELGDSALYFCASSVGASNTEAFFGQGTRLTVV.

J is TRBJ2-7 and V is TRBV28; the match to TRBD1 covers 7 bases. V trimming: 4 bases; J trimming: 6 bases; junction bases outside the gene matches: 12. The CDR3 is 15 residues long. From germline, CDR1 is MDHEN and CDR2 SYDVKM. CDR3 amino acids: CASSSIGQVLGEQYF. In nucleotides, the CDR3 is TGTGCCAGCAGTTCGATTGGACAGGTCCTCGGCGAGCAGTACTTC. Full variable domain (remainder filled in from reference TRBV28 and TRBJ2-7): DVKVTQSSRYLVKRTGEKVFLECVQDMDHENMFWYRQDPGLGLRLIYFSYDVKMKEKGDIPEGYSVSREKKERFSLILESASTNQTSMYLCASSSIGQVLGEQYFGPGTRLTVT.

The chain is built from TRBV5-5 and TRBJ1-1; D might be TRBD1 (6 bases). The V gene's germline CDR1 is SGHKS and CDR2 YYEKEE (reference sequence). Trimming removed 0 bases at V and 3 bases at J, with 9 bases between. The CDR3 is 14 residues long. CDR3 sequence (DNA): TGTGCCAGCAGCTTGGTCTCAGGGGACACTGAAGCTTTCTTT. It translates to CASSLVSGDTEAFF.

V gene TRBV6-6 combines with J gene TRBJ1-5; no reliable D call. Trimming stripped 2 bases from V and 2 bases from J, with 7 bases between. CDR3 length: 14 residues. Germline lookup yields CDR1 MNHNY and CDR2 SVGAGI (reference sequence). The CDR3 loop is CASSYAEGNQPQHF. The CDR3 nucleotides read TGTGCCAGCAGTTACGCGGAGGGCAATCAGCCCCAGCATTTT.

The chain couples TRBV9 to TRBJ2-1, with a weak D call TRBD1 (6 bases). Germline CDR1 is SGDLS and CDR2 is YYNGEE. The CDR3 extends over 14 amino acids. V gave up 3 bases and J gave up 6 bases, with 13 bases separating them. CDR3 coding DNA: TGTGCCAGCAGCGGACATGGACAGTTCAATGAGCAGTTCTTC. The encoded protein is CASSGHGQFNEQFF.